The 9 T cell receptor beta chains in this list originate from one sample, sequenced in a study of blood T cell repertoires in COVID-19. Libraries were prepared by immunoSEQ multiplex PCR; TCRdb keeps only in-frame clonotypes and omits some of them. Of tens of thousands of clones in the sample, 80% to 85% were seen once. The sequencing sample was made of peripheral blood. Receptors originate from a man at least 80 years old with COVID-19, enrolled during active disease.

This chain joins TRBV13 and TRBJ1-5; 9 bases fit TRBD1. The CDR3 loop spans 15 amino acids. V trimming: 4 bases; J trimming: 3 bases; junction bases outside the gene matches: 4. In germline, CDR1 is PRHDT, CDR2 FYEKMQ (reference sequence). This CDR3 reads CASSYGTGNNQPQHF. The CDR3 nucleotides read TGTGCCAGCAGCTACGGGACAGGGAACAATCAGCCCCAGCATTTT.

The chain recombines TRBV9 with TRBJ2-2; D perhaps matches TRBD1 (7 bases). The germline V gene has CDR1 SGDLS and CDR2 YYNGEE. This CDR3 region has 16 residues. The V end was cut by 3 bases, the J end by 1 base, with 13 bases between. The CDR3 protein is CASSGGGTVNTGELFF. The CDR3 DNA reads TGTGCCAGCAGCGGAGGAGGGACAGTGAACACCGGGGAGCTGTTTTTT.

The CDR3 region has the DNA TGTGCCAGCAGTGTGACAGAAACGGAATCAGGGGGCAATCAGCCCCAGCATTTT. Amino acid sequence: CASSVTETESGGNQPQHF. The chain combines TRBV2 with TRBJ1-5; weak D call: TRBD1 (6 bases). Per germline, CDR1 SNHLY and CDR2 FYNNEI. Trimming cost V 4 bases and J 2 bases, with 21 bases left between them. This CDR3 is 18 amino acids long. Using reference TRBV2 and TRBJ1-5 for the parts outside the CDR3, the full variable domain is EPEVTQTPSHQVTQMGQEVILRCVPISNHLYFYWYRQILGQKVEFLVSFYNNEISEKSEIFDDQFSVERPDGSNFTLKIRSTKLEDSAMYFCASSVTETESGGNQPQHFGDGTRLSIL.

This clone has just a few counts. The chain carries TRBV19 and TRBJ2-7; maybe TRBD1 (5 bases). CDR3 length: 13 amino acids. Germline V gives CDR1 LNHDA, CDR2 SQIVND (reference sequence). The germline V and J ends were trimmed by 10 bases and 1 base, with 14 bases remaining between them. CDR3 DNA sequence: TGTGCCACCGAATCGACAGTATCCTACGAGCAGTACTTC. This encodes CATESTVSYEQYF. The variable domain in full, with the rest retrieved from reference TRBV19 and TRBJ2-7, is DGGITQSPKYLFRKEGQNVTLSCEQNLNHDAMYWYRQDPGQGLRLIYYSQIVNDFQKGDIAEGYSVSREKKESFPLTVTSAQKNPTAFYLCATESTVSYEQYFGPGTRLTVT.

J is TRBJ1-2 and V is TRBV28; D is possibly TRBD1 (6 bases). There are 14 residues in the CDR3. V was trimmed by 4 bases and J by 5 bases, leaving 14 bases between them. CDR1 is MDHEN, CDR2 SYDVKM, per germline. The CDR3 region is CASSSLAGVYGYTF. The CDR3 nucleotides are TGTGCCAGCAGTTCTCTGGCAGGGGTGTATGGCTACACCTTC.

The chain is built from TRBV19 and TRBJ1-3, with D tentatively TRBD1 (5 bases). Germline V gene data show CDR1 as LNHDA and CDR2 as SQIVND (reference sequence). V dropped 7 bases and J dropped 2 bases, with 12 bases sitting between them. The CDR3 extends over 14 amino acids. CDR3 sequence: CASNPDITGNTIYF. The CDR3 DNA reads TGTGCCAGTAACCCGGACATTACTGGAAACACCATATATTTT.

The chain links TRBV18 to TRBJ2-1, with D tentatively TRBD2 (5 bases). CDR3 length equals 14 residues. CDR1 is KGHSH and CDR2 is LQKENI in the germline V gene. V was cut by 2 bases and J by 5 bases, with 10 bases left in between. CDR3 residues: CASSPSAGNNEQFF. As DNA, the CDR3 is TGTGCCAGCTCACCATCAGCCGGGAACAATGAGCAGTTCTTC.

The V call is TRBV30, the J call TRBJ2-5, with TRBD1 as a possible D gene (5 bases). The CDR3 covers 14 residues. The germline V gene encodes CDR1 GTSNPN and CDR2 SVGIG (reference sequence). The germline V and J ends were trimmed by 1 base and 2 bases, with 11 bases remaining between them. The CDR3 bases are TGTGCCTGGAGTGCCCTGGGGCTACAAGAGACCCAGTACTTC. This sequence encodes CAWSALGLQETQYF.

The genes are TRBV4-3 and TRBJ1-6, with 9 nucleotides matching TRBD1. This CDR3 has 16 residues. V was pared by 2 bases and J by 9 bases, with 8 bases of the junction left unmatched. Germline CDR1 LGHNA, CDR2 YSLEER. The chain's CDR3 is CASSQRTGTGFSPLHF. The CDR3 coding sequence is TGCGCCAGCAGCCAACGTACCGGGACAGGGTTTTCACCCCTCCACTTT.